The next 30 T cell receptor beta chains were all read from a single sample in a study of T-cell memory formation after mild COVID-19. TCRdb reprocessed the 5' RACE reads via MiXCR and lists one record per CDR3 protein. The sample holds about 400,000 distinct CDR3 sequences, more than 20% seen once. The sample consisted of PBMCs or a T cell subset sorted from them (not recorded which). Every receptor here comes from an adult woman who had mild COVID-19 (a few samples of this study predate the infection). Cell type and time point are not known.

The chain has TRBV12-3 or TRBV12-4 and TRBJ2-7; D could derive from TRBD1 or TRBD2 (5 bases each). Deletions cut 5 bases from V and 3 bases from J, with 14 bases between. This CDR3 is built from 14 residues. The CDR3, as DNA: TGTGCCAGCAGTCCCGCCCGGGACGGCTACGAGCAGTACTTC. Encoded protein: CASSPARDGYEQYF.

V usage is TRBV13 and J usage is TRBJ2-2; tentative D call: TRBD2 (7 bases). Trimming removed 7 bases from V and 7 bases from J, with 16 bases in between. CDR1 is PRHDT, CDR2 FYEKMQ, per germline (reference sequence). The length of the CDR3 is 14 residues. The CDR3 reads CASIQRGHDGELFF. The CDR3 nucleotides are TGTGCCAGCATCCAGCGGGGACATGACGGGGAGCTGTTTTTT. The full variable domain, with the rest looked up from reference TRBV13 and TRBJ2-2, is AAGVIQSPRHLIKEKRETATLKCYPIPRHDTVYWYQQGPGQDPQFLISFYEKMQSDKGSIPDRFSAQQFSDYHSELNMSSLELGDSALYFCASIQRGHDGELFFGEGSRLTVL.

The chain has TRBV15 and TRBJ2-1, with 9 bases fitting TRBD2. Germline values: CDR1 LNHNV, CDR2 YYDKDF (reference sequence). This CDR3 region has 16 residues. The ends lost 0 bases at V and 4 bases at J; junction bases unmatched: 4. For the CDR3, the DNA is TGTGCCACCAGCAGAGATCGAGCGGGAGGATACAATGAGCAGTTCTTC. As protein: CATSRDRAGGYNEQFF.

This clonotype showed up just a few times. The rearrangement joins TRBV20-1 to TRBJ2-2, with D possibly TRBD1 on 6 matching bases. Trimming removed 0 bases from V and 7 bases from J, with 18 bases in between. Germline values: CDR1 DFQATT, CDR2 SNEGSKA (reference sequence). This CDR3 region has 16 residues. DNA of the CDR3: TGCAGTGCTAGAGATTTCCGCAGGGGAAGGAACGGGGAGCTGTTTTTT. Protein sequence: CSARDFRRGRNGELFF.

V gene TRBV4-3 combines with J gene TRBJ2-7; D might be TRBD1 (6 bases). Germline V lookup: CDR1 LGHNA, CDR2 YSLEER. The CDR3 runs 15 residues. With 1 base removed from V and 3 bases from J, the gap between germline ends came to 13 bases. The CDR3 reads CASSQGSKGDYEQYF. Here the CDR3 DNA reads TGCGCCAGCAGCCAAGGTAGCAAGGGGGACTACGAGCAGTACTTC.

This clonotype has only a few counts. The rearrangement uses TRBV2 and TRBJ2-2; a possible D gene is TRBD1 (6 bases). Germline V lookup: CDR1 SNHLY, CDR2 FYNNEI. Trimming pared 5 bases from V and 0 bases from J, leaving 16 bases between. This CDR3 spans 17 amino acids. Here the CDR3 DNA reads TGTGCCAGCAGTTTCCCGACAGGTACTGCGAACACCGGGGAGCTGTTTTTT. Residues: CASSFPTGTANTGELFF.

This clonotype appeared a few times. The chain couples TRBV20-1 to TRBJ1-2, with unresolved D. The V end lost 1 base, the J end lost 6 bases, and 9 bases lay between the germline ends. Germline loops: CDR1 DFQATT, CDR2 SNEGSKA (reference sequence). The CDR3 length is 12 residues. Written as DNA, the CDR3 is TGCAGTGCTAGAGCCCACCCCAATGGCTACACCTTC. Amino acids: CSARAHPNGYTF.

V gene TRBV12-3 or TRBV12-4 combines with J gene TRBJ1-2, with TRBD1 matching over 8 bases. This CDR3 has 17 amino acids. The J segment lost 3 bases and the V segment lost 5 bases, leaving 14 bases of the junction unmatched. As DNA, the CDR3 is TGTGCCAGCAGTCTAAAACTTGGACAGGGATTGGACTATGGCTACACCTTC. It encodes CASSLKLGQGLDYGYTF.

This clonotype was recorded at least ten times. The chain is built from TRBV5-1 and TRBJ2-1; no firm D call. Trimming shortened V by 4 bases and J by 5 bases, and 13 bases separated the two germline ends. The CDR3 runs 14 residues. CDR1 SGHRS and CDR2 YFSETQ come from the germline V gene. Here the CDR3 reads CASSRGRRDNEQFF. The CDR3 coding sequence is TGCGCCAGCAGCCGTGGACGAAGAGACAATGAGCAGTTCTTC.

This clonotype was found many times. This chain joins TRBV7-9 and TRBJ2-7; 10 positions agree with TRBD1. The CDR3 has 15 amino acids. Germline CDR1 and CDR2: SEHNR and FQNEAQ (reference sequence). The junction had 6 bases not matched to a gene; V was cut back by 5 bases and J by 2 bases. In DNA, the CDR3 is TGTGCCAGCAGCCCCGGGACAGGGGTGACCTACGAGCAGTACTTC. It codes for CASSPGTGVTYEQYF.

V is TRBV9 and J is TRBJ2-2, with 9 bases aligning to TRBD2. This CDR3 has 16 residues. With 3 bases clipped from V and 1 base from J, the junction kept 4 bases outside the gene matches. Germline loops: CDR1 SGDLS, CDR2 YYNGEE. The CDR3 DNA reads as TGTGCCAGCAGCGGTAGCGGGAGTGTGAACACCGGGGAGCTGTTTTTT. This gives the protein CASSGSGSVNTGELFF.

This clonotype was detected ten times or more. The chain uses TRBV12-3 or TRBV12-4 and TRBJ2-1; D is possibly TRBD2 (5 bases). This CDR3 spans 12 amino acids. V was cut by 6 bases and J by 6 bases, with 9 bases left in between. The CDR3 nucleotides are TGTGCCAGCAGCTGGGAGACCAATGAGCAGTTCTTC. Translating gives CASSWETNEQFF.

The chain is built from TRBV7-3 and TRBJ1-5, with D hard to call. Germline values: CDR1 SGHTA, CDR2 FQGTGA. The CDR3 covers 15 residues. V was clipped by 0 bases and J by 5 bases, with 11 bases between them. CDR3 bases: TGTGCCAGCAGCTTAACGGCCGAGGGTTATCAGCCCCAGCATTTT. Translating it yields CASSLTAEGYQPQHF.

This clonotype was seen a few times. The chain recombines TRBV11-2 with TRBJ2-1; TRBD2 matches at 10 bases. The CDR3 loop spans 16 amino acids. The trim removed 5 bases at V and 8 bases at J, leaving 12 bases unmatched. The germline CDR1 and CDR2 sequences are SGHAT and FQNNGV. CDR3 sequence: CASSHYGLAVVHEQFF. DNA for the CDR3: TGTGCCAGCAGCCATTACGGACTAGCGGTCGTCCATGAGCAGTTCTTC.

This clonotype was observed a handful of times. The J gene is TRBJ2-3, the V gene TRBV6-6; the D gene is possibly TRBD2 (5 bases). This CDR3 is 13 amino acids long. The V gene's germline CDR1 is MNHNY and CDR2 SVGAGI (reference sequence). Trimming shortened V by 6 bases and J by 2 bases, and 9 bases separated the two germline ends. CDR3 sequence (DNA): TGTGCCAGCAGAGAGGAGGACACAGATACGCAGTATTTT. Its protein product is CASREEDTDTQYF.

J is TRBJ2-7 and V is TRBV7-2, with TRBD1 identical over 7 bases. CDR1 and CDR2 from the germline V gene are SGHTA and FQGNSA. Trimming at V came to 4 bases and at J to 4 bases, leaving 10 bases not matched to a gene. The length of the CDR3 is 15 residues. CDR3 nucleotides: TGTGCCAGCAGCTCGGACAGGTCAAGTGTTTACGAGCAGTACTTC. Its protein is CASSSDRSSVYEQYF.

CDR3 sequence reads: CASSLASGMVSKTQYF. The CDR3 bases are TGTGCCAGCAGTTTAGCTAGCGGGATGGTCTCGAAGACCCAGTACTTC. The V and J genes are TRBV12-3 or TRBV12-4 and TRBJ2-5, with TRBD2 matching 8 bases. This CDR3 is built from 16 residues. The junction had 9 bases not matched to a gene; V was cut back by 0 bases and J by 6 bases.

As regards this clonotype: This may be a read error: a much more frequent sequence differs by one nucleotide. This rearrangement joins TRBV30 to TRBJ1-1; maybe TRBD1 (5 bases). Germline assignment: CDR1 GTSNPN and CDR2 SVGIG (reference sequence). CDR3 size: 14 residues. In DNA form, the CDR3 reads TGTGCCCGGAGGGATTATGGGGCGGGCACTGAAGCTTACTTT. The encoded protein is CARRDYGAGTEAYF.

The chain has TRBV7-3 and TRBJ2-2; D perhaps matches TRBD2 (6 bases). V lost 7 bases and J lost 2, with 11 bases in between. The CDR3 spans 14 residues. Germline V lookup: CDR1 SGHTA, CDR2 FQGTGA. For the CDR3, the DNA is TGTGCCAGCACCCCGGGAGCCAACACCGGGGAGCTGTTTTTT. Translated, it gives CASTPGANTGELFF.

This chain joins TRBV28 and TRBJ2-1, with 9 bases matching TRBD2. Germline trimming cut 3 bases from V and 6 bases from J; bases unmatched to any gene: 3. The CDR3 sequence is 14 residues long. CDR1 MDHEN and CDR2 SYDVKM come from the germline V gene. Here the CDR3 reads CASSFASGINEQFF. The CDR3 DNA reads TGTGCCAGCAGTTTTGCTAGCGGGATCAATGAGCAGTTCTTC.

V gene TRBV9 combines with J gene TRBJ2-3; TRBD2 is a possible D gene (6 bases). The CDR3 is made up of 14 amino acids. Between the trimmed V and J ends, which lost 3 bases and 1 base, there was a span of 9 bases. Germline values: CDR1 SGDLS, CDR2 YYNGEE. CDR3 in DNA: TGTGCCAGCAGCGACGGGGGACGCACAGATACGCAGTATTTT. It yields the protein CASSDGGRTDTQYF.

The chain has TRBV7-6 and TRBJ2-7; D gene ambiguous. V dropped 4 bases and J dropped 4 bases, with 11 bases sitting between them. This CDR3 has 13 residues. Germline values: CDR1 SGHVS, CDR2 FNYEAQ. The CDR3 DNA reads as TGTGCCAGCAGCTCCATGCCCCTTTACGAGCAGTACTTC. This gives the protein CASSSMPLYEQYF.

This clonotype was seen more than once but under ten times. This rearrangement joins TRBV18 to TRBJ1-1, with D possibly TRBD1 on 6 matching bases. CDR3 length: 16 residues. V was pared by 2 bases and J by 7 bases, with 20 bases between. Germline V gene lookup returns CDR1 KGHSH and CDR2 LQKENI. Written as DNA, the CDR3 is TGTGCCAGCTCACCAGACTTACAGGGATTGACCGATGAAGCTTTCTTT. This sequence encodes CASSPDLQGLTDEAFF.

The J gene is TRBJ1-5, the V gene TRBV2; the D is unclear. Germline lookup yields CDR1 SNHLY and CDR2 FYNNEI. The V gene lost 6 bases and the J gene lost 1 base, with 4 bases spanning the gap. The CDR3 extends over 12 amino acids. The CDR3 nucleotides are TGTGCCAGCAGGCGCAGCAATCAGCCCCAGCATTTT. This sequence encodes CASRRSNQPQHF.

This chain joins TRBV9 and TRBJ2-3, with 7 bases that match TRBD1. Germline CDR1 is SGDLS and CDR2 is YYNGEE. With 3 bases clipped from V and 0 bases from J, the junction kept 1 base outside the gene matches. The CDR3 runs to 14 residues. The CDR3 DNA is TGTGCCAGCAGCGAGGGGGCTAGCACAGATACGCAGTATTTT. It encodes CASSEGASTDTQYF.

This clonotype has just a few counts. The chain is built from TRBV10-3 and TRBJ2-7, with 15 positions matching TRBD2. Trimming took 7 bases from V and 6 from J; bases not matched to a gene: 10. Germline CDR1 reads ENHRY; CDR2 reads SYGVKD. This CDR3 has 16 residues. The CDR3 protein is CAITPGLAGGKFEQYF. CDR3 coding DNA: TGTGCCATCACTCCGGGACTAGCGGGGGGCAAGTTCGAGCAGTACTTC.

The chain uses TRBV3-1 and TRBJ1-1, with D unclear. Germline CDR1 reads LGHDT; CDR2 reads YNNKEL (reference sequence). Between the trimmed V and J ends, which lost 7 bases and 5 bases, there was a span of 11 bases. CDR3 length: 12 residues. CDR3: CASIQAGTEAFF. CDR3 DNA: TGTGCCAGCATCCAGGCCGGGACTGAAGCTTTCTTT.

The rearrangement uses TRBV4-1 and TRBJ2-7; D may be TRBD2 (6 bases). The CDR3 consists of 16 residues. Germline CDR1 is MGHRA and CDR2 is YSYEKL. V lost 3 bases to trimming and J lost 4 bases, with 19 bases between them. In nucleotides, the CDR3 is TGCGCCAGCAGCCATGATAAATCGGGGGTGATTTACGAGCAGTACTTC. It translates to CASSHDKSGVIYEQYF.

The V call is TRBV9, the J call TRBJ2-3; D unresolved. Germline CDR1 reads SGDLS; CDR2 reads YYNGEE. The length of the CDR3 is 16 residues. Trimming removed 0 bases at V and 3 bases at J, with 14 bases between. This CDR3 reads CASSVEGRQVTDTQYF. CDR3 coding DNA: TGTGCCAGCAGCGTAGAGGGCCGTCAGGTAACAGATACGCAGTATTTT.

CDR3: CASSRGVHYEQYF. The CDR3 DNA follows: TGCGCCAGCAGTCGGGGGGTGCACTACGAGCAGTACTTC. This chain connects TRBV5-1 to TRBJ2-7, with 7 nucleotides matching TRBD2. The CDR3 spans 13 residues. V dropped 5 bases and J dropped 3; count of bases not matched to a gene: 5. Germline V gene lookup returns CDR1 SGHRS and CDR2 YFSETQ.